A single sample is the source of the 5 T cell receptor beta chains below, sequenced in a study of cytomegalovirus exposure and HLA in healthy donors. PCR amplification relied on 60 Vbeta primers (plus 13 Jbeta primers). Sequencing was performed with immunoSEQ multiplex PCR; in TCRdb, only in-frame clones are kept and a portion is missing. This table has 200,000 to 250,000 clones, over 65% appearing once. Source material: PBMCs. These receptors were taken from a human donor in good health.

J is TRBJ2-5 and V is TRBV14; weak D call: TRBD2 (7 bases). CDR3 length: 15 residues. CDR1 is SGHDN and CDR2 is FVKESK in the germline V gene. The V gene lost 4 bases and the J gene lost 6 bases, with 18 bases spanning the gap. Here the CDR3 reads CASSLLGGREKTQYF. The CDR3, as DNA: TGTGCCAGCAGCCTCCTCGGGGGGCGAGAGAAGACCCAGTACTTC.

This sequence joins TRBV19 and TRBJ1-4; 7 nucleotides line up with TRBD1. This CDR3 comprises 15 residues. V lost 5 bases and J lost 0; bases outside the gene matches: 3. Germline V lookup: CDR1 LNHDA, CDR2 SQIVND (reference sequence). As DNA, the CDR3 is TGTGCCAGTAGTCTTGGGACAGCAACTAATGAAAAACTGTTTTTT. Its translation: CASSLGTATNEKLFF.

This sequence joins TRBV18 and TRBJ1-4; 7 nucleotides line up with TRBD1. Unmatched junction bases numbered 17, after V lost 6 bases and J lost 4 bases. CDR1 KGHSH and CDR2 LQKENI come from the germline V gene. The CDR3 is 18 residues long. The CDR3 coding sequence is TGTGCCAGCTCCAAAGGCGTCGGAACGGGACAGAGTAATGAAAAACTGTTTTTT. Translating gives CASSKGVGTGQSNEKLFF.

The CDR3 loop reads CASSDSGQPMNTEAFF. CDR3 sequence (DNA): TGTGCCAGCAGTGATTCCGGACAGCCTATGAACACTGAAGCTTTCTTT. The rearrangement uses TRBV25-1 and TRBJ1-1; TRBD1 is a possible D gene (6 bases). Germline assignment: CDR1 MGHDK and CDR2 SYGVNS. V lost 3 bases and J 0 bases, leaving 14 bases between the germline ends. The CDR3 loop spans 16 amino acids.

This sequence joins TRBV10-2 and TRBJ2-3; TRBD2 matches 11 bases. CDR1 is WSHSY, CDR2 SAAADI, per germline. Trimming at V came to 4 bases and at J to 2 bases, leaving 5 bases not matched to a gene. The CDR3 runs to 16 residues. Written as DNA, the CDR3 is TGCGCCAGCAGTGTACTAGCGGGAGAACCCACAGATACGCAGTATTTT. This gives the protein CASSVLAGEPTDTQYF.